A selection of T cell receptor beta chains follows, all from one sample in a study of identical twins. TCRdb re-called the 5' RACE reads with MiXCR, one entry per CDR3 protein. The table records 550,000 to 800,000 distinct CDR3 sequences, about 7.1% of them present only once. This sample also belongs to another study, concerning yellow fever vaccine responses in identical twins.

Sequenced input: PBMCs. Receptors originate from a woman younger than 30 in good health. CDR3s include the opening cysteine and the closing phenylalanine or tryptophan. A D gene is named only where the DNA matches it firmly. For some rows the clone size is stated as once, few or many, or as a class when expanded; others skip it.

J gene	V gene	clone size	D gene	CDR3 protein	CDR3 DNA
TRBJ2-5	TRBV20-1	few	-	CSARVLRQETQYF	TGCAGTGCTAGAGTTTTACGACAAGAGACCCAGTACTTC
TRBJ2-1	TRBV12-3/TRBV12-4	-	-	CASSLAGGGNNEQFF	TGTGCCAGCAGTTTAGCGGGAGGTGGAAACAATGAGCAGTTCTTC
TRBJ2-1	TRBV11-2	few	-	CASSVTGYNEQFF	TGTGCCAGCAGCGTTACAGGTTACAATGAGCAGTTCTTC
TRBJ2-1	TRBV3-1	-	-	CASSPAVYNEQFF	TGTGCCAGCAGTCCCGCGGTCTACAATGAGCAGTTCTTC
TRBJ1-2	TRBV4-1	-	-	CASSQDPGDYYGYTF	TGCGCCAGCAGCCAAGACCCAGGGGACTACTATGGCTACACCTTC
TRBJ2-2	TRBV7-2	few	-	CASSLSGNGELFF	TGTGCCAGCAGCTTATCCGGGAACGGGGAGCTGTTTTTT
TRBJ2-3	TRBV10-3	many	TRBD2	CAISHDPTSGTDTQYF	TGTGCCATCAGCCATGACCCGACTAGCGGCACAGATACGCAGTATTTT
TRBJ2-2	TRBV18	few	TRBD1	CASSPPGQGITGELFF	TGTGCCAGCTCACCACCGGGACAGGGAATTACCGGGGAGCTGTTTTTT
TRBJ2-3	TRBV6-1	-	-	CASSDRPSVLGDTQYF	TGTGCCAGCAGTGATAGGCCTAGCGTACTTGGGGATACGCAGTATTTT
TRBJ1-2	TRBV28	few	-	CASSLGSVVYGYTF	TGTGCCAGCAGTTTGGGGTCGGTGGTCTATGGCTACACCTTC
TRBJ2-7	TRBV20-1	few	-	CSASQEGRNYEQYF	TGCAGTGCTAGCCAGGAGGGACGAAACTACGAGCAGTACTTC
TRBJ2-5	TRBV5-1	few	TRBD2	CASSFNLAGQETQYF	TGCGCCAGCAGCTTCAATCTAGCGGGACAAGAGACCCAGTACTTC
TRBJ2-1	TRBV18	few	TRBD2	CASSPGIAGVDEQFF	TGTGCCAGCTCACCGGGAATAGCGGGAGTGGATGAGCAGTTCTTC
TRBJ2-3	TRBV19	-	-	CASSIEGRARTDTQYF	TGTGCCAGTAGTATCGAAGGGCGGGCCCGCACAGATACGCAGTATTTT
TRBJ2-1	TRBV12-3/TRBV12-4	many	-	CASSLGNINEQFF	TGTGCCAGCAGTTTAGGTAACATCAATGAGCAGTTCTTC
TRBJ2-2	TRBV3-1	-	-	CASSQVSGELFF	TGTGCCAGCAGCCAAGTTTCCGGGGAGCTGTTTTTT